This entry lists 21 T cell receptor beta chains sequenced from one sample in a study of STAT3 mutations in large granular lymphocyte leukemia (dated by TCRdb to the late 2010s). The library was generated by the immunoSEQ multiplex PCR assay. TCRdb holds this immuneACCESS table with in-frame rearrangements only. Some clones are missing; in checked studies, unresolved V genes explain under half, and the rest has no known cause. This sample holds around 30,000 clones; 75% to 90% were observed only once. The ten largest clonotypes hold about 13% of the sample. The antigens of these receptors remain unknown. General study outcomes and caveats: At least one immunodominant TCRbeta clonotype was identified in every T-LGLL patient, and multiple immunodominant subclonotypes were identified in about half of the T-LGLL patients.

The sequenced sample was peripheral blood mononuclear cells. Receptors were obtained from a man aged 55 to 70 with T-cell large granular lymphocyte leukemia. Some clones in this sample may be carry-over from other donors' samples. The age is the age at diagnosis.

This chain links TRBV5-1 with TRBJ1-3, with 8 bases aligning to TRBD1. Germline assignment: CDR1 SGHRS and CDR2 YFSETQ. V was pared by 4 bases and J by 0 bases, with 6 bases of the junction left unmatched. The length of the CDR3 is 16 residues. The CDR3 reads CASSAGQVSSGNTIYF. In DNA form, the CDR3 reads TGCGCCAGCAGCGCGGGACAGGTATCCTCTGGAAACACCATATATTTT. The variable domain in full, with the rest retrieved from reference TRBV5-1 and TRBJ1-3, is KAGVTQTPRYLIKTRGQQVTLSCSPISGHRSVSWYQQTPGQGLQFLFEYFSETQRNKGNFPGRFSGRQFSNSRSEMNVSTLELGDSALYLCASSAGQVSSGNTIYFGEGSWLTVV.

In DNA form, the CDR3 reads TGCGCCAGCAGCTTGTATAACCTGGATACGCAGTATTTT. This codes for CASSLYNLDTQYF. This chain links TRBV5-1 with TRBJ2-3; no reliable D call. V was pared by 1 base and J by 6 bases, with 9 bases between. CDR3 length: 13 residues. CDR1 and CDR2 from the germline V gene are SGHRS and YFSETQ.

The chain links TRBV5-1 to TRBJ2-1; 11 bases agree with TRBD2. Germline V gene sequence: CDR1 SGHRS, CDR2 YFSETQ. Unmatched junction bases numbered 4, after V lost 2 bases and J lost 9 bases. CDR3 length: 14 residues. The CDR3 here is CASSFLAGGGEQFF. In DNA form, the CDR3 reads TGCGCCAGCAGCTTCCTAGCGGGAGGAGGTGAGCAGTTCTTC.

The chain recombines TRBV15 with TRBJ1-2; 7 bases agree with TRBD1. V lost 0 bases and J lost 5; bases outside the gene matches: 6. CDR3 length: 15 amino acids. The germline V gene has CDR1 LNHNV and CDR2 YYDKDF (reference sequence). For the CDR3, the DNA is TGTGCCACCAGCAGAGATGGTCCCAGGGGGTATGGCTACACCTTC. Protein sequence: CATSRDGPRGYGYTF.

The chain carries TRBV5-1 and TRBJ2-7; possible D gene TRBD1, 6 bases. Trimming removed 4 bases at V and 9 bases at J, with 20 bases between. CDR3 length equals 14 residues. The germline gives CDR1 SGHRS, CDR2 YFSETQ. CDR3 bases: TGCGCCAGCAGCCCGGATCCGAGGGGGTCGGTGCAGTACTTC. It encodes CASSPDPRGSVQYF.

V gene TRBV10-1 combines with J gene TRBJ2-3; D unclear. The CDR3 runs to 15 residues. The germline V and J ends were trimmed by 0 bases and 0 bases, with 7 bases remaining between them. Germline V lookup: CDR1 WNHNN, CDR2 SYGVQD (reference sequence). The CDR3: CASSESVVSTDTQYF. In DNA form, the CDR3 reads TGCGCCAGCAGTGAGTCTGTGGTGAGCACAGATACGCAGTATTTT.

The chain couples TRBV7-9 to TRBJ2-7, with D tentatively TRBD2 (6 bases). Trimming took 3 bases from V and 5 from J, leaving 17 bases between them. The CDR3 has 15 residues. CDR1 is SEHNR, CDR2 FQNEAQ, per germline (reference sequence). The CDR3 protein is CASSFPGTPEDEQYF. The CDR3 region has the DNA TGTGCCAGCAGCTTCCCTGGGACTCCGGAAGACGAGCAGTACTTC.

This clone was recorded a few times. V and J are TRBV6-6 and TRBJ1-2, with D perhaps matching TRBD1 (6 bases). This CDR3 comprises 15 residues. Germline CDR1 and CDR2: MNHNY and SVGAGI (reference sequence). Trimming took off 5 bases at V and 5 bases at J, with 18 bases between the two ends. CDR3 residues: CASSRATGTRYGYTF. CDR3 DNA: TGTGCCAGCAGTCGGGCAACAGGGACCCGGTATGGCTACACCTTC.

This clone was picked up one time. The CDR3 loop is CASSSGQLNYGYTF. The CDR3 coding sequence is TGTGCCAGCAGCTCGGGACAGCTTAACTATGGCTACACCTTC. The chain recombines TRBV11-2 with TRBJ1-2; 7 bases align to TRBD1. The CDR3 sequence is 14 residues long. The V gene's germline CDR1 is SGHAT and CDR2 FQNNGV. The V and J ends lost 4 bases and 1 base, in that order; junction bases with no gene match: 3.

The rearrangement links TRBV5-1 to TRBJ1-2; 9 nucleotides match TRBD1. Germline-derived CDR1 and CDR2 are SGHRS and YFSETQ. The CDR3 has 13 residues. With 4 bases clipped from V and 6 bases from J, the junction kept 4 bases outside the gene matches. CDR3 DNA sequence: TGCGCCAGCAGCCAACGGGACAGGGATGGCTACACCTTC. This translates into CASSQRDRDGYTF.

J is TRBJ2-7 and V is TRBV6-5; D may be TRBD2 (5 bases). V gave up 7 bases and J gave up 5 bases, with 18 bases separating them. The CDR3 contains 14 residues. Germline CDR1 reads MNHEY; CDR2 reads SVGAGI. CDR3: CASTKGSALNEQYF. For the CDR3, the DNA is TGTGCCAGCACCAAGGGTAGCGCCCTGAACGAGCAGTACTTC.

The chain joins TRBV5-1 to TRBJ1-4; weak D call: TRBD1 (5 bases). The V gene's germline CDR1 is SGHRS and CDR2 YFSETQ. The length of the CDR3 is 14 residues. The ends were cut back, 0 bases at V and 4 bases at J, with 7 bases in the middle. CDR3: CASSLARVNEKLFF. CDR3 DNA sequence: TGCGCCAGCAGCTTGGCCAGGGTTAATGAAAAACTGTTTTTT.

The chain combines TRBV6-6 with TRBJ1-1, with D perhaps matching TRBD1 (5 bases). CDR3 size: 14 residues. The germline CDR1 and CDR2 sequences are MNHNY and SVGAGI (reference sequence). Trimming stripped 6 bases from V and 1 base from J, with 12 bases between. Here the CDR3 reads CASRGEGQNTEAFF. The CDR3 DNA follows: TGTGCCAGCAGGGGGGAGGGGCAGAACACTGAAGCTTTCTTT.

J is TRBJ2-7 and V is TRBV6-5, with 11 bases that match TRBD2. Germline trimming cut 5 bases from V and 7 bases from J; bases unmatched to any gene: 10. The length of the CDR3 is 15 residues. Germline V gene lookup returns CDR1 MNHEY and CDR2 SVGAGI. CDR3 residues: CASSPLTSGSREQYF. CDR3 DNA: TGTGCCAGCAGTCCCCTTACTAGCGGGAGTCGTGAGCAGTACTTC.

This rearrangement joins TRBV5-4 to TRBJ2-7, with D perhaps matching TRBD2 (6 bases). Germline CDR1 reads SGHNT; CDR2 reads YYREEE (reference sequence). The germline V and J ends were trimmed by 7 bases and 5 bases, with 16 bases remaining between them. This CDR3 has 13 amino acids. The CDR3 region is CASEGRERDEQYF. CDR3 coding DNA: TGTGCCAGCGAAGGACGGGAGCGGGACGAGCAGTACTTC.

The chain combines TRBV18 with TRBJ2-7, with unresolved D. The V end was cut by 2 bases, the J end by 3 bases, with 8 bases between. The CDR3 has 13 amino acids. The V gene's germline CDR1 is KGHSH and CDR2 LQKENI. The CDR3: CASSPMAGYEQYF. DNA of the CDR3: TGTGCCAGCTCACCAATGGCAGGCTACGAGCAGTACTTC.

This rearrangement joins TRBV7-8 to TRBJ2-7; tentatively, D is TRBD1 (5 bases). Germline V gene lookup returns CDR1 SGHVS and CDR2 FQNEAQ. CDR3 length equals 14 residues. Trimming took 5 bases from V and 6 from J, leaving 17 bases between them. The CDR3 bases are TGTGCCAGCAGCCCCACCTCTGACAGACTCGAGCAGTACTTC. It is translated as CASSPTSDRLEQYF.

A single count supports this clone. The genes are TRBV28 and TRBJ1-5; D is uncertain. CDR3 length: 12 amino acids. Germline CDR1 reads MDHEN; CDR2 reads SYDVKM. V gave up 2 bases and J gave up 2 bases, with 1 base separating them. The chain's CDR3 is CASSLGNQPQHF. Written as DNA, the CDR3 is TGTGCCAGCAGTTTAGGCAATCAGCCCCAGCATTTT.

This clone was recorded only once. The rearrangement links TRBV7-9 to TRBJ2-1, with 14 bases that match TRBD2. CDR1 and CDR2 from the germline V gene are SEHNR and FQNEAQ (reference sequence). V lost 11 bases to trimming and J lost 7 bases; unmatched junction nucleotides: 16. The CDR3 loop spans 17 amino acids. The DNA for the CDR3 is TGTGCCTGTGGGACTAGCGGGAGAACCACAATGTTTAATGAGCAGTTCTTC. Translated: CACGTSGRTTMFNEQFF.

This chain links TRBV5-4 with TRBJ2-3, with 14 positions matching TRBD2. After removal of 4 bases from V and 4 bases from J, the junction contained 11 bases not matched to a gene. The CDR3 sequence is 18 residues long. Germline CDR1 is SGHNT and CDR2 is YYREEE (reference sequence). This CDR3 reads CASSARLTSGRAADTQYF. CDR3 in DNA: TGTGCCAGCAGCGCACGCCTGACTAGCGGGAGGGCCGCAGATACGCAGTATTTT.

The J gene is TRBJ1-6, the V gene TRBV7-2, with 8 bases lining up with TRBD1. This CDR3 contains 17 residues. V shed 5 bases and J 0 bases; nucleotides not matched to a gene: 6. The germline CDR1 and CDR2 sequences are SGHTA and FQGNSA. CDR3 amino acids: CASSKDRASSYNSPLHF. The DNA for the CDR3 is TGTGCCAGCAGCAAGGACAGGGCGAGCTCCTATAATTCACCCCTCCACTTT.